This TCR beta chain was found in a study of response to subunit inactivated influenza vaccine. The CDR3 loop spans 13 amino acids. Trimming left V 10 bases short and J 3 bases short, with 10 bases between. CDR1 SNHLY and CDR2 FYNNEI come from the germline V gene. A single record per CDR3 protein comes from TCRdb applying MiXCR to the RT-PCR reads. The data show roughly 500,000 distinct CDR3 sequences, with roughly a quarter seen just once and 2.5% to 3% held by the top ten. These data also featured in a second study, about T cells expressing NK-cell markers. From that second work: With UMIs, 5'RACE template switching was used to make TCR beta cDNA. Several of the donors also had these clonotypes leading their CD3+CD56-NKG2C+ fraction.

This clonotype was obtained from a man in his fifties or sixties who received an inactivated influenza vaccine. The chain couples TRBV2 to TRBJ2-6; a possible D gene is TRBD1 (6 bases). The source material was CD4+ T cells sorted from PBMCs, sampled 12 days after vaccination. The CDR3 DNA is TGTGCCAACCGGGACAATGGGGCCAACGTCCTGACTTTC. Amino acids: CANRDNGANVLTF.